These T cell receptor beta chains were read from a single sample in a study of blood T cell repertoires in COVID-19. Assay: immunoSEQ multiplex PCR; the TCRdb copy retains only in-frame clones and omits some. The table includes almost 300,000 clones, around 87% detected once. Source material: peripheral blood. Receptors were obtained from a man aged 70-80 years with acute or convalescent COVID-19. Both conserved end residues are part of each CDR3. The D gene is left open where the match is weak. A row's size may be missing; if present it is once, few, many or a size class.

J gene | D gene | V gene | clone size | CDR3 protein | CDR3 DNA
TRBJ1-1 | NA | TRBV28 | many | CASSRRGEGTEAFF | TGTGCCAGCAGTCGACGAGGGGAGGGCACTGAAGCTTTCTTT
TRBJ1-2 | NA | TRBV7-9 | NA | CASSLSGEGYTF | TGTGCCAGCAGCTTATCAGGGGAGGGCTACACCTTC
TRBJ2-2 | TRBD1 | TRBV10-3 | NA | CAIGTGQDTGELFF | TGTGCCATCGGGACAGGGCAAGACACCGGGGAGCTGTTTTTT
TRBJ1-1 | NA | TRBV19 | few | CASKLGGVGTEAFF | TGTGCCAGTAAACTGGGAGGGGTTGGTACTGAAGCTTTCTTT
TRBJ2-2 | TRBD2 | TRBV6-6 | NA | CASRNSGGLGTGELFF | TGTGCCAGCAGGAATAGCGGGGGCCTTGGCACCGGGGAGCTGTTTTTT
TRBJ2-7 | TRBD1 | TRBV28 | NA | CASTVLGGQGAWEQYF | TGTGCCAGCACCGTATTAGGGGGACAGGGGGCATGGGAGCAGTACTTC
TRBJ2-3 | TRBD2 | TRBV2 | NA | CASSEGLAVRTGTQYF | TGTGCCAGCAGTGAGGGTCTAGCGGTTCGTACGGGTACGCAGTATTTT
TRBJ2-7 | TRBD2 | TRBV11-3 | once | CASSSRGLGSYEQYF | TGTGCCAGCAGCTCCAGGGGACTAGGCTCCTACGAGCAGTACTTC
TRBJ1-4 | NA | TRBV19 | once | CASSRLEKLFF | TGTGCCAGTTCTCGTCTGGAAAAACTGTTTTTT
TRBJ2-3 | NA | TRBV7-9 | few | CASSLAGRTDTQYF | TGTGCCAGCAGCTTAGCGGGCAGAACAGATACGCAGTATTTT
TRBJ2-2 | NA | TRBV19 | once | CASSIEGNTGELFF | TGTGCCAGTAGTATTGAGGGGAACACCGGGGAGCTGTTTTTT
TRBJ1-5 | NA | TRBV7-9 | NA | CASSTWDTNQPQHF | TGTGCCAGCAGCACCTGGGACACAAATCAGCCCCAGCATTTT
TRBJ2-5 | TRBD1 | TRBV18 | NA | CASSLNLGQGPQETQYF | TGTGCCAGCTCACTGAACCTGGGACAGGGACCCCAGGAGACCCAGTACTTC
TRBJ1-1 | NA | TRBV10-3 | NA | CATSTKQNTEAFF | TGTGCCACCTCCACCAAGCAGAACACTGAAGCTTTCTTT
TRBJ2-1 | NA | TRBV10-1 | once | CASSYKSHEQFF | TGCGCCAGCAGTTATAAAAGCCATGAGCAGTTCTTC
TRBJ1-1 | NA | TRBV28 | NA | CASTGGPGGTEAFF | TGTGCCAGCACCGGAGGACCGGGAGGCACTGAAGCTTTCTTT
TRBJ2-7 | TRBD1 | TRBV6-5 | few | CASSPGQANYEQYF | TGTGCCAGCAGTCCCGGACAGGCGAACTACGAGCAGTACTTC
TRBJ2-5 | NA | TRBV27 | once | CASSSQSLDIHETQYF | TGTGCCAGCAGTTCACAATCACTAGATATTCACGAGACCCAGTACTTC
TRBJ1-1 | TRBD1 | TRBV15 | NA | CATSRNPGTGMEDTEAFF | TGTGCCACCAGCAGGAATCCAGGGACAGGGATGGAGGACACTGAAGCTTTCTTT
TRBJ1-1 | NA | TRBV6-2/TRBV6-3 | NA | CASSYSQGAGGTEAFF | TGTGCCAGCAGTTACAGTCAAGGGGCGGGAGGCACTGAAGCTTTCTTT
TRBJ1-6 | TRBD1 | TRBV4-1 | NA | CASSQLTGMSPLHF | TGCGCCAGCAGCCAGTTGACAGGGATGTCACCCCTCCACTTT
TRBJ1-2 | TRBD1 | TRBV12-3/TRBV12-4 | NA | CASSGQGNYGYTF | TGTGCCAGCAGCGGACAGGGCAACTATGGCTACACCTTC
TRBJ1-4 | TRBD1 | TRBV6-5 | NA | CASSLTGVREKLFF | TGTGCCAGCAGTCTCACAGGGGTCAGAGAAAAACTGTTTTTT
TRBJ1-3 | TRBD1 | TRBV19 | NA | CASTYPSGTGRNTIYF | TGTGCCAGTACCTACCCATCTGGGACAGGGAGAAACACCATATATTTT
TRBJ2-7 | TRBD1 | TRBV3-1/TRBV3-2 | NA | CASSQESRGLYEQYF | TGTGCCAGCAGCCAAGAGTCCAGGGGGCTCTACGAGCAGTACTTC
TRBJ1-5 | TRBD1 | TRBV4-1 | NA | CASSATGTGETQPQHF | TGCGCCAGCAGCGCTACCGGGACAGGGGAGACTCAGCCCCAGCATTTT